Below are 18 T cell receptor beta chains sequenced from a single sample in a study of PD-1 blockade in classical Hodgkin lymphoma. Brentuximab vedotin exposure varied, and every patient relapsed after autologous stem cell transplantation. The data were produced by immunoSEQ multiplex PCR, yet TCRdb's version contains in-frame clones alone and is incomplete. The table has over 20,000 clones, over 65% seen once. Here the sequenced sample was peripheral blood mononuclear cells (PBMCs), taken before the second cycle of nivolumab. Receptor source: a human donor with classical Hodgkin lymphoma.

V and J are TRBV2 and TRBJ2-7; a weak D match, TRBD1 (6 bases). The germline CDR1 and CDR2 sequences are SNHLY and FYNNEI. V lost 4 bases and J 7 bases, leaving 11 bases between the germline ends. CDR3 length: 12 amino acids. The CDR3 DNA is TGTGCCAGCAGTGTCGGGACACCTGAGCAGTACTTC. This gives the protein CASSVGTPEQYF.

This chain joins TRBV19 and TRBJ2-2, with D hard to call. V was clipped by 7 bases and J by 5 bases, with 8 bases between them. In germline, CDR1 is LNHDA, CDR2 SQIVND (reference sequence). The CDR3 runs 12 residues. In DNA form, the CDR3 reads TGTGCCAGTAATTTTCTGACCGGGGAGCTGTTTTTT. It translates to CASNFLTGELFF.

The CDR3 DNA follows: TGCGCCAGCAGCTCGAAGACTAGCGGGAGGGTATCCCATGAGCAGTTCTTC. Translating gives CASSSKTSGRVSHEQFF. This chain joins TRBV5-1 and TRBJ2-1; 14 bases align to TRBD2. The V gene end was trimmed by 3 bases and the J gene end by 8 bases; junction bases not matched to a gene: 10. The CDR3 has 17 residues. Germline CDR1 reads SGHRS; CDR2 reads YFSETQ.

The chain carries TRBV11-2 and TRBJ2-5, with 9 bases lining up with TRBD2. J was trimmed by 5 bases and V by 6 bases; bases with no gene match: 16. Germline V lookup: CDR1 SGHAT, CDR2 FQNNGV. This CDR3 spans 17 amino acids. Here the CDR3 reads CASRLRVGTSTPETQYF. DNA of the CDR3: TGTGCCAGCAGACTCAGGGTGGGGACTAGCACGCCCGAGACCCAGTACTTC.

The chain combines TRBV5-4 with TRBJ2-3; D unresolved. The CDR3 extends over 14 amino acids. The V end lost 0 bases, the J end lost 2 bases, and 7 bases lay between the germline ends. Germline lookup yields CDR1 SGHNT and CDR2 YYREEE (reference sequence). DNA for the CDR3: TGTGCCAGCAGCTTGGTACAGATCACAGATACGCAGTATTTT. Protein: CASSLVQITDTQYF.

The chain is built from TRBV5-1 and TRBJ1-1; D is unresolved. The CDR3 runs 14 residues. Germline CDR1 and CDR2: SGHRS and YFSETQ. Trimming removed 1 base at V and 0 bases at J, with 7 bases between. For the CDR3, the DNA is TGCGCCAGCAGCTTGCGCTATATGAACACTGAAGCTTTCTTT. As protein: CASSLRYMNTEAFF. Full variable domain (missing parts from reference TRBV5-1 and TRBJ1-1): KAGVTQTPRYLIKTRGQQVTLSCSPISGHRSVSWYQQTPGQGLQFLFEYFSETQRNKGNFPGRFSGRQFSNSRSEMNVSTLELGDSALYLCASSLRYMNTEAFFGQGTRLTVV.

The CDR3: CASSPPRTSGINYNEQFF. The CDR3 bases are TGTGCCAGCTCACCACCGAGGACTAGCGGGATTAACTACAATGAGCAGTTCTTC. The chain couples TRBV18 to TRBJ2-1; 12 bases line up with TRBD2. Germline loops: CDR1 KGHSH, CDR2 LQKENI. The trim removed 0 bases at V and 3 bases at J, leaving 6 bases unmatched. The CDR3 covers 18 residues.

The sample holds a few counts of this clone. V and J are TRBV7-8 and TRBJ2-5; D is ambiguous. Trimming left V 5 bases short and J 2 bases short, with 9 bases between. The CDR3 runs to 13 residues. In germline, CDR1 is SGHVS, CDR2 FQNEAQ. CDR3 region: CASSHGQQETQYF. The CDR3 DNA sequence: TGTGCCAGCAGCCACGGGCAGCAAGAGACCCAGTACTTC.

The chain combines TRBV7-9 with TRBJ2-1, with D possibly matching TRBD1 (6 bases). The germline CDR1 and CDR2 sequences are SEHNR and FQNEAQ (reference sequence). Trimming cost V 0 bases and J 4 bases, with 7 bases left between them. The CDR3 extends over 14 amino acids. The CDR3 loop is CASSLAGTYNEQFF. The CDR3 DNA reads TGTGCCAGCAGCTTAGCGGGGACATACAATGAGCAGTTCTTC.

This clone was found a few times. V is TRBV18 and J is TRBJ1-2; TRBD1 is a possible D gene (5 bases). This CDR3 is 14 amino acids long. Trimming pared 1 base from V and 5 bases from J, leaving 11 bases between. Germline-derived CDR1 and CDR2 are KGHSH and LQKENI. In DNA, the CDR3 is TGTGCCAGCTCACCACTAGGGACGGAATATGGCTACACCTTC. Its translation is CASSPLGTEYGYTF.

V is TRBV2 and J is TRBJ2-7, with D unclear. Germline-derived CDR1 and CDR2 are SNHLY and FYNNEI. The V gene lost 7 bases and the J gene lost 6 bases, with 13 bases spanning the gap. CDR3 length equals 12 residues. CDR3 amino acids: CASITGTLEQYF. The CDR3 DNA is TGTGCCAGCATCACCGGCACCCTCGAGCAGTACTTC.

Written as DNA, the CDR3 is TGTGCCAGCTCACCACGATTTGTTCGTGGGTTCGAGCAGTACTTC. It codes for CASSPRFVRGFEQYF. The rearrangement uses TRBV18 and TRBJ2-7; D is undetermined. V shed 1 base and J shed 6 bases, with 16 bases lying between them. The CDR3 is 15 residues long. From germline, CDR1 is KGHSH and CDR2 LQKENI.

This clone was detected only a few times. This chain links TRBV27 with TRBJ2-3; D gene ambiguous. Trimming left V 2 bases short and J 8 bases short, with 8 bases between. Per the germline V gene, CDR1 is MNHEY and CDR2 is SMNVEV (reference sequence). CDR3 length: 12 amino acids. In DNA form, the CDR3 reads TGTGCCAGCAGTTTAAGAACGGGTACGCAGTATTTT. It encodes CASSLRTGTQYF.

By frequency in the sample, this clone is medium-sized. The V gene is TRBV18, the J gene TRBJ2-7; 7 nucleotides match TRBD1. The CDR3 sequence is 14 residues long. V gave up 3 bases and J gave up 3 bases; unmatched junction bases: 5. Germline V gives CDR1 KGHSH, CDR2 LQKENI. The CDR3 DNA reads as TGTGCCAGCTCACCCGGGACAGCCAGCTACGAGCAGTACTTC. Protein sequence: CASSPGTASYEQYF.

J is TRBJ1-5 and V is TRBV7-6, with 9 bases fitting TRBD1. The V segment lost 5 bases and the J segment 0 bases; nucleotides outside the gene matches: 5. There are 16 residues in the CDR3. The germline gives CDR1 SGHVS, CDR2 FNYEAQ. CDR3 nucleotide sequence: TGTGCCAGCAGCCTCCGGGACAGGGATAGCAATCAGCCCCAGCATTTT. It is translated as CASSLRDRDSNQPQHF.

J is TRBJ1-2 and V is TRBV19, with D tentatively TRBD1 (5 bases). With 7 bases removed from V and 8 bases from J, the gap between germline ends came to 14 bases. CDR3 length equals 12 residues. Germline V gene sequence: CDR1 LNHDA, CDR2 SQIVND (reference sequence). In DNA, the CDR3 is TGTGCCAGTACCTTCATGCAGGGCGGCTACACCTTC. Residues: CASTFMQGGYTF.

The chain employs TRBV7-8 and TRBJ1-3, with 9 bases identical to TRBD1. With 4 bases clipped from V and 3 bases from J, the junction kept 4 bases outside the gene matches. This CDR3 spans 15 amino acids. CDR1 and CDR2 from the germline V gene are SGHVS and FQNEAQ. CDR3 nucleotide sequence: TGTGCCAGCAGCTCCGGGACAGGGTTTGGAAACACCATATATTTT. Protein product: CASSSGTGFGNTIYF.

The rearrangement joins TRBV18 to TRBJ2-1; no clear D. Per the germline V gene, CDR1 is KGHSH and CDR2 is LQKENI. The CDR3 length is 12 residues. The V gene lost 6 bases and the J gene lost 6 bases, with 9 bases spanning the gap. The CDR3: CASSPQINEQFF. In DNA form, the CDR3 reads TGTGCCAGCTCCCCCCAGATCAATGAGCAGTTCTTC.